This TCR beta chain was identified during a study of vaccination effects on CD4 cells after COVID-19. Study context: Following the second dose by a median of 72 days, the post-vaccine samples were obtained.

Of note for this clone: Its cognate antigen is unknown.

CDR1 and CDR2 (germline): SGHNT, YYREEE (reference sequence). Trimming cost V 0 bases and J 1 base, with 10 bases left between them. This CDR3 is built from 15 residues. ViraFEST assay sequencing came after antigen-specific CD4+ T cells were expanded with viral peptide pools. CD4+ T cell isolation took place after approximately ten days of culture. Vaccination of participants consisted of two doses of either the BNT162b2 or mRNA-1273 vaccine. Nucleocapsid antibodies were negative in the vaccine recipients, who had never had SARS-CoV-2 infection. Here immunoSEQ multiplex PCR was the method, and the copy in TCRdb shows in-frame clones only, minus some. Altogether approximately 74,000 clones are present, 77% being singletons, with the ten largest covering about 1%. General study points: Few convalescent patients and no early post-infection timepoints were included in the study. Late post-vaccination samples showed marked contraction of infection- and vaccine-induced clones.

The sequencing used CD4+ T cells from PBMCs cultured with HCoV-OC43 spike peptides, collected after COVID-19 vaccination. The sample's subset: HCoV-OC43 spike overlapping peptide pool stimulation. The chain carries TRBV5-4 and TRBJ1-1; possible D gene TRBD1, 6 bases. This TCR was sampled from a human donor who received a COVID-19 vaccine. DNA for the CDR3: TGTGCCAGCAGCTTGGGTTTGACAGGGAACACTGAAGCTTTCTTT. The encoded protein is CASSLGLTGNTEAFF.